These T cell receptor beta chains were read from a single sample in a study of blood T cells in healthy people across ages. Using its own MiXCR run on the 5' RACE reads, TCRdb lists one record per CDR3 protein. This table holds 1.5 million to 2 million distinct CDR3 sequences, 40% to 55% found once. The sequenced sample was blood. The receptor source for this set is a woman between 40 and 55 years old in good health. CDR3s include the opening cysteine and the closing phenylalanine or tryptophan. The order of the fields is V gene, D gene, J gene, clone size, CDR3 DNA, CDR3 protein. A D gene is named only where the DNA matches it firmly. Clone size is shown for a subset of rows, as once, few, many or a class of expanded clone.

TRBV24-1	TRBD2	TRBJ2-1	few	TGTGCCACCAGTGGTCCGACTAGCGGGGGATTTGACAATGAGCAGTTCTTC	CATSGPTSGGFDNEQFF
TRBV7-2	-	TRBJ1-1	-	TGTGCCAGCAGCCTCGGCAGGCCGGTGACTGAAGCTTTCTTT	CASSLGRPVTEAFF
TRBV9	TRBD1	TRBJ1-1	few	TGTGCCAGCAGCTCCGGGACAGACATGAACACTGAAGCTTTCTTT	CASSSGTDMNTEAFF
TRBV7-7	-	TRBJ2-5	few	TGTGCTAGCACCCCACAGCTAGGTCGTGGCGAGACCCAGTACTTC	CASTPQLGRGETQYF
TRBV12-3/TRBV12-4	TRBD1	TRBJ1-2	-	TGTGCCAGCAGTTTTTACCCAACCGGACAGGGTTCCTATGGCTACACCTTC	CASSFYPTGQGSYGYTF
TRBV5-6	-	TRBJ2-7	-	TGTGCCAGCAGCTTGGTCGGTAGGACGGCCTACGAGCAGTACTTC	CASSLVGRTAYEQYF
TRBV3-1	-	TRBJ2-5	-	TGTGCCAGCAGCCAAGCGGGGGTCGCCCAAGAGACCCAGTACTTC	CASSQAGVAQETQYF
TRBV20-1	TRBD2	TRBJ2-5	few	TGCAGTGCTGGAGCGGGGGCTCGAGAGACCCAGTACTTC	CSAGAGARETQYF
TRBV7-2	-	TRBJ2-5	-	TGTGCCAGCAGTAGGTGGCGGGCCACCCAAGAGACCCAGTACTTC	CASSRWRATQETQYF
TRBV5-1	-	TRBJ2-5	once	TGCGCCAGCAGTGTGGTTATTCGGGAGACCCAGTACTTC	CASSVVIRETQYF
TRBV12-3/TRBV12-4	-	TRBJ1-4	few	TGTGCCAGCATTGGGGACCTCTTACGGAATGAAAAACTGTTTTTT	CASIGDLLRNEKLFF
TRBV9	-	TRBJ1-2	few	TGTGCCAGCAGGGGGGAGGCTAGAAACTATGGCTACACCTTC	CASRGEARNYGYTF
TRBV4-1	TRBD2	TRBJ2-1	many	TGTGCCAGCAGCCAAGGTAGCGGGGGGTACAATGAGCAGTTCTTC	CASSQGSGGYNEQFF
TRBV7-6	-	TRBJ1-2	-	TGTGCCAGCCGCTCGTGGGCGGCCTATGGCTACACCTTC	CASRSWAAYGYTF
TRBV12-3/TRBV12-4	-	TRBJ2-1	-	TGTGCCAGCAGTGCCGCGGGGGCTGAGGGTTTTTCCTACAATGAGCAGTTCTTC	CASSAAGAEGFSYNEQFF
TRBV28	TRBD2	TRBJ2-7	few	TGTGCCAGCAGTTACCTGCGGGGGGAGTTCTCCTACGAGCAGTACTTC	CASSYLRGEFSYEQYF
TRBV14	-	TRBJ2-1	-	TGTGCCAGCAGCCGGAATGAGGACTCCTACAATGAGCAGTTCTTC	CASSRNEDSYNEQFF
TRBV12-3/TRBV12-4	TRBD2	TRBJ2-5	-	TGTGCCAGCAGCCCCAGCGGGGGGACTGAGACCCAGTACTTC	CASSPSGGTETQYF
TRBV29-1	TRBD2	TRBJ2-4	few	TGCAGCGGCCGACTAGCGGGGATCGAAAACATTCAGTACTTC	CSGRLAGIENIQYF
TRBV12-5	-	TRBJ2-1	-	TGTGCTAGTGGGGGACTGAACAGGAATGAGCAGTTCTTC	CASGGLNRNEQFF
TRBV4-3	-	TRBJ2-1	-	TGCGCCAGCAACCAAGATCAAAGGCTTTACAATGAGCAGTTCTTC	CASNQDQRLYNEQFF
TRBV9	TRBD1	TRBJ2-2	-	TGTGCCAGCAGTGGAGCCGGGACAGGGGTCGGCGGGGAGCTGTTTTTT	CASSGAGTGVGGELFF
TRBV28	-	TRBJ2-7	few	TGTGCCAGCAGACCGAGGGTCTACGAGCAGTACTTC	CASRPRVYEQYF
TRBV5-1	-	TRBJ2-7	few	TGCGCCAGCAGCTTGGGGCCGTGGGCACCCCCGAACGAGCAGTACTTC	CASSLGPWAPPNEQYF